Listed here are 4 T cell receptor beta chains from one sample, sequenced in a study of T cell repertoires in cytomegalovirus infection. TCRdb re-called the reads through MiXCR, storing one row per CDR3 protein. The sample contains 450,000 to 650,000 distinct CDR3 sequences, 26% of which appear only once. Sequencing was done on a sample of PBMCs. These receptors originate from a human donor in good health (CMV status not recorded). Some clones in this sample may be carry-over from other donors' samples.

The chain recombines TRBV7-9 with TRBJ2-5, with 8 bases identical to TRBD1. V dropped 5 bases and J dropped 5; count of bases not matched to a gene: 7. The CDR3 is 14 amino acids. Germline CDR1 and CDR2: SEHNR and FQNEAQ (reference sequence). The CDR3 DNA reads TGTGCCAGCAGCCCAGGGGGCGGAGTGGAGACCCAGTACTTC. It specifies CASSPGGGVETQYF.

V is TRBV6-2 or TRBV6-3 and J is TRBJ2-6, with TRBD2 as a possible D gene (5 bases). CDR3 size: 15 residues. Per germline, CDR1 MNHEY and CDR2 SVGEGT. The V end was cut by 6 bases, the J end by 4 bases, with 13 bases between. CDR3 region: CASRTSSAGANVLTF. The CDR3 nucleotides read TGTGCCAGCAGAACTAGTTCGGCAGGGGCCAACGTCCTGACTTTC.

This chain connects TRBV6-6 to TRBJ1-1; no definite D call. The CDR3 contains 14 residues. Trimming stripped 2 bases from V and 1 base from J, with 8 bases between. In germline, CDR1 is MNHNY, CDR2 SVGAGI (reference sequence). The CDR3 bases are TGTGCCAGCAGTTACGAACTGCCGAACACTGAAGCTTTCTTT. Encoded protein: CASSYELPNTEAFF.

The chain links TRBV18 to TRBJ1-2, with 7 bases matching TRBD1. Germline V CDR1 and CDR2: KGHSH, LQKENI. The CDR3 totals 16 residues. V lost 1 base, J lost 0 bases, and 5 bases stayed unmatched. The CDR3 region is CASSPQGATPNYGYTF. The CDR3 DNA sequence: TGTGCCAGCTCACCACAGGGGGCCACCCCTAACTATGGCTACACCTTC.